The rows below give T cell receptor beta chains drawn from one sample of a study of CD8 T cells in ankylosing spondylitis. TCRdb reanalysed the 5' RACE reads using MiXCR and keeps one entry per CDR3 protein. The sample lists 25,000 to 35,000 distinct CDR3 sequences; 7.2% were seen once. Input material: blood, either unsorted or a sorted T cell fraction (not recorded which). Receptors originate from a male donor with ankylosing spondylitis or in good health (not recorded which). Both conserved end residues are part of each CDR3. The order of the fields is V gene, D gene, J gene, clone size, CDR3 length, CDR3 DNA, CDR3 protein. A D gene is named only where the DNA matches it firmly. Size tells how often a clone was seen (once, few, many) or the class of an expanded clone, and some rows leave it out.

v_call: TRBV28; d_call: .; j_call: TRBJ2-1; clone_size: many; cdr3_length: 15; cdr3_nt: TGTGCCAGCAGTCGAGCGGCGGGGGCGCACAATGAGCAGTTCTTC; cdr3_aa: CASSRAAGAHNEQFF
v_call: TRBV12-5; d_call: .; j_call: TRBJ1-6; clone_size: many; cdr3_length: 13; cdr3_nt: .; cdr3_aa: CASGLERDSPLHF
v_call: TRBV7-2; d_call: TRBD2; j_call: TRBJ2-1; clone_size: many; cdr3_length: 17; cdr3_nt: TGTGCCAGCAGCTTACTAGCGGGAGAAACACGGTATAATGAGCAGTTCTTC; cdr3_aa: CASSLLAGETRYNEQFF
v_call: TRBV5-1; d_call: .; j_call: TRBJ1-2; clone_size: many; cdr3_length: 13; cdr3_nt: TGCGCCAGCAGCCCCGGCCAGGGCGGTGGCTACACCTTC; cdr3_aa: CASSPGQGGGYTF
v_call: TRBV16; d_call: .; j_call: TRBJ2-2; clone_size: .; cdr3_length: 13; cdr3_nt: TGTGCCAGCAGCCAATCGGGAAACGGGGAGCTGTTTTTT; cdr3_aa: CASSQSGNGELFF
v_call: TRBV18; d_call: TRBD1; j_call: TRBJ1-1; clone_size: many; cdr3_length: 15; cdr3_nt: TGTGCCAGCTCACCCGTCCAGGGGGCAAACACTGAAGCTTTCTTT; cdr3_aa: CASSPVQGANTEAFF
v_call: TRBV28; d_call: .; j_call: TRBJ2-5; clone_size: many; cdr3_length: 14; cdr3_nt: TGTGCCAGCAACGTCCGGGACGGACAAGAGACCCAGTACTTC; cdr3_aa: CASNVRDGQETQYF
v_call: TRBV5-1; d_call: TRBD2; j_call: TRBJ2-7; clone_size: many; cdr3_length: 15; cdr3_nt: TGCGCCAGCAGCTTGGAGGGGACTAGCGGCAGGGAGCAGTACTTC; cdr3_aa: CASSLEGTSGREQYF
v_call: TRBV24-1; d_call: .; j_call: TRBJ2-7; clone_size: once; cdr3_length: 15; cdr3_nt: TGTGCCACCAGTGATCTTATGACAGAGAGCTACGAGCAGTACTTC; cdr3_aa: CATSDLMTESYEQYF
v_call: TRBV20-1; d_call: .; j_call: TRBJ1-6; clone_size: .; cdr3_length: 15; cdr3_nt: TGCAGTGCTAGAGATCAGGGCACCTATAATTCACCCCTCCACTTT; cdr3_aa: CSARDQGTYNSPLHF
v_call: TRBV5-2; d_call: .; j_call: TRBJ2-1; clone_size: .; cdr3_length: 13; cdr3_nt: TGTGCCAGGGGCTTCGGTCTGCGGCTTGAGCAGTTCTTC; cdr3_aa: CARGFGLRLEQFF
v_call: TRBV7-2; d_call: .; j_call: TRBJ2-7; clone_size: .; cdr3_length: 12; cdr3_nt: TGTGCCAGCAGCTTAGTGTTCTACGAGCAGTACTTC; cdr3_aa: CASSLVFYEQYF
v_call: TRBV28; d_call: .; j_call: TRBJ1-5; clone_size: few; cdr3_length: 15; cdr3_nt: TGTGCACTTTCAGGTTCAACGGGGTGGGGGCAGCCCCAGCATTTT; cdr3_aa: CALSGSTGWGQPQHF
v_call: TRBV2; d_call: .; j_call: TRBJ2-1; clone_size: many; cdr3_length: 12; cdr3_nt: TGTGCCGCAGAGGAGGACTACAATGAGCAGTTCTTC; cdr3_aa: CAAEEDYNEQFF
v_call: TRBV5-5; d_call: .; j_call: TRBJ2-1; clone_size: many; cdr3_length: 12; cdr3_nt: TGTGCCAGCAGCTTGGCTAGCAATGAGCAGTTCTTC; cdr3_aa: CASSLASNEQFF
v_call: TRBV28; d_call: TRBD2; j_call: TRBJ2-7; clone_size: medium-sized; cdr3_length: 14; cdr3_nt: TGTGCCAGCAGTTTGTCCGGGACTAGCGCCGAGCAGTACTTC; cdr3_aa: CASSLSGTSAEQYF
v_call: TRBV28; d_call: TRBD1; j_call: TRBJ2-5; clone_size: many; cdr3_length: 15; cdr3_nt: TGTGCCAGCAGCCCGCCCCCGGGACAGCAAGAGACCCAGTACTTC; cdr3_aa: CASSPPPGQQETQYF
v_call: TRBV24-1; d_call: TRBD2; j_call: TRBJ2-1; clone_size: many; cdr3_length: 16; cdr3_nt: TGTGCCACCAGTGACCCGGGTAGCGGGAGGAGGAATGAGCAGTTCTTC; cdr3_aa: CATSDPGSGRRNEQFF
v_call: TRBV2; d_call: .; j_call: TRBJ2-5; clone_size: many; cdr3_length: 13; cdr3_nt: TGTGCCAGCAGGGGGACGGCCCAAGAGACCCAGTACTTC; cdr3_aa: CASRGTAQETQYF
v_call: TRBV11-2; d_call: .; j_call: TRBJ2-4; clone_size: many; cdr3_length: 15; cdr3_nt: TGTGCCAGCAGCTTAGAGTTTGGAACCAAAAACATTCAGTACTTC; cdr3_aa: CASSLEFGTKNIQYF
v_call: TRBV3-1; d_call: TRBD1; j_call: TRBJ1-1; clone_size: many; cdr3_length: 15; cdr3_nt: TGTGCCAGCAGCCCTTTTCAGGGGGCGAACACTGAAGCTTTCTTT; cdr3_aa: CASSPFQGANTEAFF
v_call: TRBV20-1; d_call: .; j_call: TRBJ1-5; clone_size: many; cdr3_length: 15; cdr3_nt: TGCAGTGCTAGAGATGCTGACCGACCCAATCAGCCCCAGCATTTT; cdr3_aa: CSARDADRPNQPQHF
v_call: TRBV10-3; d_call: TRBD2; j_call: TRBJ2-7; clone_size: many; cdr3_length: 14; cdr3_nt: TGTGCCATCAGGGATAGCGGGAGAAATAACGAGCAGTACTTC; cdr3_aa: CAIRDSGRNNEQYF
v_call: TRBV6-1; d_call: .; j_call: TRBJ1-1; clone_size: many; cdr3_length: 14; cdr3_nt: TGTGCCAGCAGGGGGGCCCATCGGGAAACTGAAGCTTTCTTT; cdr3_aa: CASRGAHRETEAFF
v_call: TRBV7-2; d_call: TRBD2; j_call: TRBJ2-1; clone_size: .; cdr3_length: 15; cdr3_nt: TGTGCCAGCAGCTCCTCTGGGGGGGTCTTCAATGAGCAGTTCTTC; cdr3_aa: CASSSSGGVFNEQFF
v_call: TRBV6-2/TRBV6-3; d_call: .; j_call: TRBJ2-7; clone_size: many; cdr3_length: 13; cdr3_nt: TGTGCCAGCAGTTACTCCTTTTTCCACGAGCAGTACTTC; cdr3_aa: CASSYSFFHEQYF
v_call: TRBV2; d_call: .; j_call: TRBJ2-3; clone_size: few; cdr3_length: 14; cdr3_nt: TGTGCCAGCAGCGCTGGCAGGGGCACAGATACGCAGTATTTT; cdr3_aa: CASSAGRGTDTQYF
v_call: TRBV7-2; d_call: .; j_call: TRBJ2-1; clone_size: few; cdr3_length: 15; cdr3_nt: TGTGCCAGCAGCTTAGTGTTCACGACGTACAATGAGCAGTTCTTC; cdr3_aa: CASSLVFTTYNEQFF
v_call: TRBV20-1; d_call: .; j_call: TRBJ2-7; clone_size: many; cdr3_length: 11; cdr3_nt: TGCAGTGCTATAGCGGACTACGAGCAGTACTTC; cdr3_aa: CSAIADYEQYF
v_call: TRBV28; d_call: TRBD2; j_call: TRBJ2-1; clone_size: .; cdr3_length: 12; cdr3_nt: TGTGCCAGCACGCGGGAGGGTAATGAGCAGTTCTTC; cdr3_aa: CASTREGNEQFF
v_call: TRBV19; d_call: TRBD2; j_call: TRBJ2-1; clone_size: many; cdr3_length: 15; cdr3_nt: TGTGCCAGTAGCCCGACTAGCGGGATTTCTAATGAGCAGTTCTTC; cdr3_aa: CASSPTSGISNEQFF
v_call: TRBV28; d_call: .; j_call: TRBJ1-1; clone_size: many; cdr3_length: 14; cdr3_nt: TGTGCCAGCAGTCCCCATTCGTGGAACACTGAAGCTTTCTTT; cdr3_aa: CASSPHSWNTEAFF
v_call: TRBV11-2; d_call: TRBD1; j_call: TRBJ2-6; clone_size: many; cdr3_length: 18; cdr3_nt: TGTGCCAGCAGCCGATACGGACAGGGTGGGGCTGGGGCCAACGTCCTGACTTTC; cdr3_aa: CASSRYGQGGAGANVLTF
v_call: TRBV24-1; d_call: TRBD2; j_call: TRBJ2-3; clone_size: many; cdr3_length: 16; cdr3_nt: TGTGCCACCAGTGATGTTAGCGGGAGAAGCACAGATACGCAGTATTTT; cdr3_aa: CATSDVSGRSTDTQYF
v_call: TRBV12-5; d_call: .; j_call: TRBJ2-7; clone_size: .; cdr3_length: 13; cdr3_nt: TGTGCTAGTGGCCCGGGAGTCACCTACGAGCAGTACTTC; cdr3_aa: CASGPGVTYEQYF
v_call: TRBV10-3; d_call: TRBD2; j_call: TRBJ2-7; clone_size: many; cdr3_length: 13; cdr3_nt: TGTGCCACCCGGACTAGCGGGTCTTACGAGCAGTACTTC; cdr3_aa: CATRTSGSYEQYF
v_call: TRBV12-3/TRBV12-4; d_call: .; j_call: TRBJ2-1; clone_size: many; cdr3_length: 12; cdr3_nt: TGTGCCAGCAGTCCTAGTAGGGATGAGCAGTTCTTC; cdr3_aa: CASSPSRDEQFF
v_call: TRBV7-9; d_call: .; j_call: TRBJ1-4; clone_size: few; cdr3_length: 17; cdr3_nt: TGTGCCAGCAGCTCGGAGGGAGGGCTCTTGACTAATGAAAAACTGTTTTTT; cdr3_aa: CASSSEGGLLTNEKLFF
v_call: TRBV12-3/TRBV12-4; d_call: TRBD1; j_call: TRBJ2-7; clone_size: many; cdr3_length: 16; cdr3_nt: TGTGCCAGCAGTTCCCGATTACGGACAGGGAAGCACGAGCAGTACTTC; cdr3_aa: CASSSRLRTGKHEQYF
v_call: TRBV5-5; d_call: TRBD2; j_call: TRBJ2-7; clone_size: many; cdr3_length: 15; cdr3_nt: TGTGCCAGCATAGCTTGGACTAGTTTTCCCTACGAGCAGTACTTC; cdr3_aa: CASIAWTSFPYEQYF
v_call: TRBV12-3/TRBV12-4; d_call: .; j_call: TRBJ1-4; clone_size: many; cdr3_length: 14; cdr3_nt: TGTGCCAGCACCCTGAGGACAACTAATGAAAAACTGTTTTTT; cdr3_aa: CASTLRTTNEKLFF
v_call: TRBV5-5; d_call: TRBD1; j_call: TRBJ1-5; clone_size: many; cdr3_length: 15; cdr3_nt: TGTGCCAGCAGCTTTCGGGGACAGCCCAATCAGCCCCAGCATTTT; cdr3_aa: CASSFRGQPNQPQHF
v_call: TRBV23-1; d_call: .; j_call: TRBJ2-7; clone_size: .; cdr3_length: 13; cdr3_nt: TGCGCCAGCACACGGGACGGCTACTACGAGCAGTACTTC; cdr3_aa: CASTRDGYYEQYF
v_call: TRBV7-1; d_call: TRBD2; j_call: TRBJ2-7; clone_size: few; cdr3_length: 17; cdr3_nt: TGTGCCAGCAGGCAGGGCAAAGGGACTAGCATATCCTACGAGCAGTACTTC; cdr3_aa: CASRQGKGTSISYEQYF
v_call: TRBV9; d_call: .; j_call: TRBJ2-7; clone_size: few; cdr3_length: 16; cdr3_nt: TGTGCCAGCAGCCCCCGAGGGGACGGAGACTCCTACGAGCAGTACTTC; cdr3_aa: CASSPRGDGDSYEQYF